One TCR beta chain is described in this entry. The data derive from a study of molecular identifiers for immune sequencing clone quantification. TCRdb re-called the PCR reads with MiXCR, one entry per CDR3 protein. The data show a few hundred thousand distinct CDR3 sequences, roughly a fifth seen once. V was clipped by 4 bases and J by 8 bases, with 13 bases between them. The germline CDR1 and CDR2 sequences are SGHNT and YYREEE (reference sequence). The CDR3 length is 13 residues. V is TRBV5-4 and J is TRBJ2-1; tentatively, D is TRBD1 or TRBD2 (6 bases each). The source material was naive CD8+ T cells from blood, with Jurkat cell RNA spiked in. Described subset: FACS-sorted CD8+CD4-CCR7+CD45RA+ naive T cells. This TCR derives from a human donor in good health. Some libraries in this study had Jurkat cell RNA spiked in. The CDR3 bases are TGTGCCAGCAGCCTCGGGGGCGGCGATGAGCAGTTCTTC. Translated: CASSLGGGDEQFF.